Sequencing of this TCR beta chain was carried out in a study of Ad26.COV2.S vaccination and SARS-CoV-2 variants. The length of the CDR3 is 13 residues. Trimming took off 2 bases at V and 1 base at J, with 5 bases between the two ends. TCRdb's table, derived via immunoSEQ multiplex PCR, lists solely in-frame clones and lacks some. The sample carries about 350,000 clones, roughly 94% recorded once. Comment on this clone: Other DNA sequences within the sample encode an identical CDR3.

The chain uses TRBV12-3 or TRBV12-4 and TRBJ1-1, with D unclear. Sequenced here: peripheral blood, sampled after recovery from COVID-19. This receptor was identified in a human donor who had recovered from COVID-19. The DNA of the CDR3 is TGTGCCAGCAGTTTAAGCCCGAACACTGAAGCTTTCTTT. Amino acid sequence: CASSLSPNTEAFF.